The 5 T cell receptor beta chains below come from one sample, sequenced in a study of blood T cell repertoires in COVID-19. TCRdb's table, derived via immunoSEQ multiplex PCR, lists solely in-frame clones and lacks some. The repertoire holds about 160,000 clones, with roughly 73% as singletons. Source material: peripheral blood. These receptors all come from a man in his 70s with acute or convalescent COVID-19.

The chain is built from TRBV6-5 and TRBJ1-5, with a weak D call TRBD1 (5 bases). The CDR3 length is 13 residues. Trimming took off 6 bases at V and 2 bases at J, with 8 bases between the two ends. The germline V gene encodes CDR1 MNHEY and CDR2 SVGAGI. For the CDR3, the DNA is TGTGCCAGCAGGGACACAGGCAATCAGCCCCAGCATTTT. Protein sequence: CASRDTGNQPQHF.

The sample holds a few counts of this clone. J is TRBJ1-1 and V is TRBV5-4, with D possibly TRBD1 on 6 matching bases. Germline CDR1 and CDR2: SGHNT and YYREEE (reference sequence). Deletions cut 1 base from V and 5 bases from J, with 12 bases between. CDR3 length: 14 residues. CDR3 sequence (DNA): TGTGCCAGCAGCTTGATACCAGGGGAAACTGAAGCTTTCTTT. Residues: CASSLIPGETEAFF.

The V gene is TRBV7-2, the J gene TRBJ2-2; 10 positions match TRBD2. The V gene's germline CDR1 is SGHTA and CDR2 FQGNSA. Trimming took 4 bases from V and 0 from J; bases not matched to a gene: 11. The CDR3 loop spans 19 amino acids. Written as DNA, the CDR3 is TGTGCCAGCAGCTCAAGAGGGACTAGCGCGTTCGCGAACACCGGGGAGCTGTTTTTT. Residues: CASSSRGTSAFANTGELFF.

The chain employs TRBV7-2 and TRBJ1-5, with no clear D. The germline V gene encodes CDR1 SGHTA and CDR2 FQGNSA. This CDR3 region has 15 residues. V lost 5 bases and J 0 bases, leaving 11 bases between the germline ends. CDR3 sequence: CASSPTAYSNQPQHF. The CDR3 nucleotides are TGTGCCAGCAGCCCAACAGCTTATAGCAATCAGCCCCAGCATTTT.

The chain links TRBV4-1 to TRBJ1-4; 11 bases line up with TRBD1. Germline CDR1 and CDR2: MGHRA and YSYEKL. The CDR3 has 15 amino acids. V gave up 4 bases and J gave up 5 bases; unmatched junction bases: 3. CDR3 region: CASSPRDRGNEKLFF. CDR3 bases: TGCGCCAGCAGCCCTCGGGACAGGGGGAATGAAAAACTGTTTTTT.